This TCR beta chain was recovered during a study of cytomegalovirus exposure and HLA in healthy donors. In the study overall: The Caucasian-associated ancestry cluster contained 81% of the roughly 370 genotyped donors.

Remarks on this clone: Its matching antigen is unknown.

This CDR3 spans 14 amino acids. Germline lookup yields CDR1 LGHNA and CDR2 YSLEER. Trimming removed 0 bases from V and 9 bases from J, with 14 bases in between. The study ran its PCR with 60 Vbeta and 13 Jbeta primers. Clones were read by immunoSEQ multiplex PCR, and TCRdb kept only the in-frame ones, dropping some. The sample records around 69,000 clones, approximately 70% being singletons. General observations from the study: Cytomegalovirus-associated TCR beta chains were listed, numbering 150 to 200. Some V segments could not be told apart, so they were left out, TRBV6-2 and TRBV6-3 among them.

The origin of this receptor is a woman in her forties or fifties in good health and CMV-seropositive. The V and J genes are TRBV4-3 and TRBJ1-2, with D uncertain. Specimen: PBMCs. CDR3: CASSQDEIPRSYTF. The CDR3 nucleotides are TGCGCCAGCAGCCAAGATGAGATCCCTAGGAGCTACACCTTC.